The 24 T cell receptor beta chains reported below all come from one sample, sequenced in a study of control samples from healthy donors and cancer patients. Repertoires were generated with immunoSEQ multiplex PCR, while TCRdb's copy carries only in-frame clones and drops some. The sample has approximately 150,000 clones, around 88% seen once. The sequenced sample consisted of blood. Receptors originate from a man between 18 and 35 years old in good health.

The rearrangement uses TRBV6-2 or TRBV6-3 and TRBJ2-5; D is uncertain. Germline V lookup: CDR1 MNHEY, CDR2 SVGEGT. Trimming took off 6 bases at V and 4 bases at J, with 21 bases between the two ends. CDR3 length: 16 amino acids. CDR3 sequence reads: CASSTSLPEARETQYF. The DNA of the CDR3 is TGTGCCAGCAGCACAAGCTTGCCCGAGGCGCGAGAGACCCAGTACTTC.

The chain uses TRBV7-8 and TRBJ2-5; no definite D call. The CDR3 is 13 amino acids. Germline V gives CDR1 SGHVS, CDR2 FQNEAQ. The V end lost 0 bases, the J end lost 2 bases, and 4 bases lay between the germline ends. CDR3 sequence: CASSLAQQETQYF. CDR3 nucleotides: TGTGCCAGCAGCTTAGCTCAGCAAGAGACCCAGTACTTC.

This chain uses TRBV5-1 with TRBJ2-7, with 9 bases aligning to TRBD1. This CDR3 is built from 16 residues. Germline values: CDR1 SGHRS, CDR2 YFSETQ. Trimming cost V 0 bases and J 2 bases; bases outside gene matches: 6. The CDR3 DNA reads TGCGCCAGCAGCTTGGCGGGACAGGGAAACCCCTACGAGCAGTACTTC. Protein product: CASSLAGQGNPYEQYF.

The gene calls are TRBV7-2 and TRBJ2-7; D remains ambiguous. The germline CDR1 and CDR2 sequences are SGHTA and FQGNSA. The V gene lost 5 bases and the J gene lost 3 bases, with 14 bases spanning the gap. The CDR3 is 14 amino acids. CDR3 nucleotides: TGTGCCAGCAGCCCCCGAATTGGCGGCTACGAGCAGTACTTC. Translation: CASSPRIGGYEQYF. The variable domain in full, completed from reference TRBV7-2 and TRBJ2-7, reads GAGVSQSPSNKVTEKGKDVELRCDPISGHTALYWYRQSLGQGLEFLIYFQGNSAPDKSGLPSDRFSAERTGGSVSTLTIQRTQQEDSAVYLCASSPRIGGYEQYFGPGTRLTVT.

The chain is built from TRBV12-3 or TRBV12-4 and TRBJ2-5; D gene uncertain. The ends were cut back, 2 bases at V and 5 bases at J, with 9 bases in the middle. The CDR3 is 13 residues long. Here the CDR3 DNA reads TGTGCCAGCAGTTTACAGCTCAGGGAGACCCAGTACTTC. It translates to CASSLQLRETQYF.

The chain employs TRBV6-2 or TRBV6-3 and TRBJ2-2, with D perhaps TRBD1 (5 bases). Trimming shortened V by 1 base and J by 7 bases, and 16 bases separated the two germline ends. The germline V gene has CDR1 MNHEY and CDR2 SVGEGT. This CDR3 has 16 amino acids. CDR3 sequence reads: CASSYYSAGRGGELFF. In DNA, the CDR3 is TGTGCCAGCAGTTACTATAGTGCAGGGCGAGGCGGGGAGCTGTTTTTT.

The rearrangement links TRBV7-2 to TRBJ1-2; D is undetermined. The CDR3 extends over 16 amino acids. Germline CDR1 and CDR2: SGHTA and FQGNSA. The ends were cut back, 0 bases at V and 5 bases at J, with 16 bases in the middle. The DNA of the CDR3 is TGTGCCAGCAGCTTAGCAACGGCAGACGCGGATTATGGCTACACCTTC. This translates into CASSLATADADYGYTF.

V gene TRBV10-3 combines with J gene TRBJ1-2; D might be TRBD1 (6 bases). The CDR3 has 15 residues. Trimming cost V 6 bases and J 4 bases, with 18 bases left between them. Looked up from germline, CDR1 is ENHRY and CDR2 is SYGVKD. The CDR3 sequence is CAISEPGHLIYGYTF. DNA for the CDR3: TGTGCCATCAGCGAACCGGGACACCTAATCTATGGCTACACCTTC.

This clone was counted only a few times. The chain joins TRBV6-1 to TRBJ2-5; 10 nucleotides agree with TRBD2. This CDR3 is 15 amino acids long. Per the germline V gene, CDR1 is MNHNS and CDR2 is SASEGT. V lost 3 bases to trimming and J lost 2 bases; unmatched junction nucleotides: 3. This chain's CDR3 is CASSDFSGGQETQYF. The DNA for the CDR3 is TGTGCCAGCAGTGATTTTAGCGGGGGGCAAGAGACCCAGTACTTC.

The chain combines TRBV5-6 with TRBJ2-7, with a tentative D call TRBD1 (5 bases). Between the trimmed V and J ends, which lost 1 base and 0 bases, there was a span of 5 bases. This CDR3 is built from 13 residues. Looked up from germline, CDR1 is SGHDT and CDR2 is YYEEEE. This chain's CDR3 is CASSLTGSYEQYF. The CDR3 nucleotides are TGTGCCAGCAGCTTGACAGGCTCCTACGAGCAGTACTTC.

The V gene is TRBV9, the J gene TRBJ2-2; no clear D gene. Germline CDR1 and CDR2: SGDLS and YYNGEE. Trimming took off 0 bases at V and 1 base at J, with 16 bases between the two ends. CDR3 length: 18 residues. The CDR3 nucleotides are TGTGCCAGCAGCGTAGGAGGCAGTCCTTACTTGAACACCGGGGAGCTGTTTTTT. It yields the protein CASSVGGSPYLNTGELFF.

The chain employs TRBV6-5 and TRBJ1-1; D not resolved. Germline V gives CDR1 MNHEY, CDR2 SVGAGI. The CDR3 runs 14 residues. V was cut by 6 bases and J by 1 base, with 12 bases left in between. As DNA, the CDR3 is TGTGCCAGCAGCCAAAGGTCTCCGAACACTGAAGCTTTCTTT. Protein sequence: CASSQRSPNTEAFF.

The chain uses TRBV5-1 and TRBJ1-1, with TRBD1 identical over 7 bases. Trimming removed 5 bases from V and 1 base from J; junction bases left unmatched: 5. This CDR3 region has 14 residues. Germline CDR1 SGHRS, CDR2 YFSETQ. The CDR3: CASRYGTANTEAFF. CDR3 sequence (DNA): TGCGCCAGCAGATACGGGACAGCGAACACTGAAGCTTTCTTT.

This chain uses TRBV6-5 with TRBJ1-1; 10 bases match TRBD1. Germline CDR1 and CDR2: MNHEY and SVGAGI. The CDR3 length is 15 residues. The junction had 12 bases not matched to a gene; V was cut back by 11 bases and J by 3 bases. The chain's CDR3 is CAAGIGTGVYTEAFF. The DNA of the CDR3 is TGTGCCGCAGGAATCGGGACAGGGGTATACACTGAAGCTTTCTTT.

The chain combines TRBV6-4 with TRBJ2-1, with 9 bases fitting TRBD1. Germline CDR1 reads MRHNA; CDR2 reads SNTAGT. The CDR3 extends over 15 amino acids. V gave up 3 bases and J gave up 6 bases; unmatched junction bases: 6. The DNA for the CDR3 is TGTGCCAGCAGTGAAAGTGGGACAGGGTTCAATGAGCAGTTCTTC. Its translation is CASSESGTGFNEQFF.

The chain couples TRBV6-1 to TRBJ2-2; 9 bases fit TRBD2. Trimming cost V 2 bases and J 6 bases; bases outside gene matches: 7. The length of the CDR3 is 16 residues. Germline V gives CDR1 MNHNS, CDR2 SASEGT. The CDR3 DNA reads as TGTGCCAGCAGTGAACACGCGGGGGGGCAGGCCGGGGAGCTGTTTTTT. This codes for CASSEHAGGQAGELFF.

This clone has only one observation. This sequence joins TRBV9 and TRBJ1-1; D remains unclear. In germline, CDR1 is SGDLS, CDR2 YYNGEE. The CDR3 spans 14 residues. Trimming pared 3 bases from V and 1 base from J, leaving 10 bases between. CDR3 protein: CASSGRISNTEAFF. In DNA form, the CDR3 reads TGTGCCAGCAGCGGACGGATTTCGAACACTGAAGCTTTCTTT.

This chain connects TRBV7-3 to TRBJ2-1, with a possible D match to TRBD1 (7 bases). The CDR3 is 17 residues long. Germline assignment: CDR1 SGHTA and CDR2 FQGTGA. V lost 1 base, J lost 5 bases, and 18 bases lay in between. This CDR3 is CASSLSGRGTANNEQFF. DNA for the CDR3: TGTGCCAGCAGCTTAAGTGGCCGCGGGACAGCGAACAATGAGCAGTTCTTC.

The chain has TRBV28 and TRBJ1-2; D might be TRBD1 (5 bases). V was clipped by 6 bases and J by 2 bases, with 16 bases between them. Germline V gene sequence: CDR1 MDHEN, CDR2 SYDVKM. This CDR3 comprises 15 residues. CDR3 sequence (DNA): TGTGCCAGCAGGGCAAGTCAGGGAGCCAACTATGGCTACACCTTC. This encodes CASRASQGANYGYTF.

The CDR3 DNA reads TGCGCCAGCAGCGCGGGGACAGGGGTCAGCAATCAGCCCCAGCATTTT. This sequence encodes CASSAGTGVSNQPQHF. The chain has TRBV5-1 and TRBJ1-5, with TRBD1 matching 10 bases. CDR3 length: 16 residues. V was clipped by 4 bases and J by 1 base; unmatched bases: 5. The germline V gene encodes CDR1 SGHRS and CDR2 YFSETQ.

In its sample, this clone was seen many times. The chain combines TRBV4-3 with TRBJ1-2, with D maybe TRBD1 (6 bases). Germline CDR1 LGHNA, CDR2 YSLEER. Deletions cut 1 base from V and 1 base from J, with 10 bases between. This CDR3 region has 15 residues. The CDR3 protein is CASSQGGASNYGYTF. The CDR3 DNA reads TGCGCCAGCAGCCAAGGGGGGGCGAGTAACTATGGCTACACCTTC.

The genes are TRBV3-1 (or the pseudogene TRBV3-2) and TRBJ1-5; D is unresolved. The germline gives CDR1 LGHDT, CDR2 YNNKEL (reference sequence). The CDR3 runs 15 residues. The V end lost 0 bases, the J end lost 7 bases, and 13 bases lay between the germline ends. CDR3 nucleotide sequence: TGTGCCAGCAGCCAAGACTTTAGCGGTCCCCAGCCCCAGCATTTT. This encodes CASSQDFSGPQPQHF.

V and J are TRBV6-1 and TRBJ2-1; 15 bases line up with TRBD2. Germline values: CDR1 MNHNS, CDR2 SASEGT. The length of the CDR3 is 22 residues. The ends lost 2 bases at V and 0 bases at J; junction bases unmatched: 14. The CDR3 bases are TGTGCCAGCAGTGAATATCCGTATGGGACTAGCGGGGGGCAAAGCTCCTACAATGAGCAGTTCTTC. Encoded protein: CASSEYPYGTSGGQSSYNEQFF.

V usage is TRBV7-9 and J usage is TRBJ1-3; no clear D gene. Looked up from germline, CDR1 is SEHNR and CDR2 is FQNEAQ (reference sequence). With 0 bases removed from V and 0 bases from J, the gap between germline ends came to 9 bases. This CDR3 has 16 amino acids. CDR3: CASSLARSRSGNTIYF. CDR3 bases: TGTGCCAGCAGCTTAGCGCGCTCACGCTCTGGAAACACCATATATTTT.